This TCR beta chain was retrieved from a study of blood T cell repertoires in COVID-19. About the study: Collection of acute and convalescent COVID-19 samples took place in the United States, Italy and Spain. T cells, B-cell-depleted T cells, or PBMCs provided the cDNA or gDNA that served as material.

In the original workflow: Using reference gene primer amplification, nucleated cell counts were estimated. Only in-frame clones appear in the TCRdb table, and some are missing; sequencing was by immunoSEQ multiplex PCR. V and J calls and clone size are as listed in that table; D and trimming were resolved from the DNA. The table includes around 270,000 clones, around 82% detected once. Seattle researchers signed up patients amid active infection and tracked them longitudinally. The CDR3 is 13 residues long. Germline V gene sequence: CDR1 LNHDA, CDR2 SQIVND (reference sequence). Trimming shortened V by 6 bases and J by 0 bases, and 6 bases separated the two germline ends.

Source material: peripheral blood. The clonotype comes from a human donor with COVID-19, enrolled during active disease. The donor label of this sample is uncertain. The rearrangement links TRBV19 to TRBJ1-3; D remains unclear. CDR3 nucleotide sequence: TGTGCCAGTAGCTTCTTCTCTGGAAACACCATATATTTT. It specifies CASSFFSGNTIYF. Looking up the rest from reference TRBV19 and TRBJ1-3 gives the full variable domain: DGGITQSPKYLFRKEGQNVTLSCEQNLNHDAMYWYRQDPGQGLRLIYYSQIVNDFQKGDIAEGYSVSREKKESFPLTVTSAQKNPTAFYLCASSFFSGNTIYFGEGSWLTVV.